Presented here are 4 T cell receptor beta chains from one specimen sequenced in a study of T cells in Graves' hyperthyroidism and ophthalmopathy (dated by TCRdb to the late 2010s). The method behind the library was multiplex PCR. Sequencing relied on an Illumina HiSeq 2000. Amplification of TCR beta CDR3 regions was carried out from RNA transcripts. A first-round RT-PCR of the TCR CDR3 used the HTBI primer set with the Qiagen OneStep RT-PCR kit. Using fastp at Q25 and MiXCR, TCRdb reprocessed the public reads and kept productive beta chains. Records with the same CDR3 protein are collapsed into one entry carrying the most frequent genes and DNA. This sample has about 530,000 distinct CDR3 sequences in its table, and approximately 17% of those were observed once. The ten largest make up under 20% of the sample. The sequenced sample consisted of blood. These receptors were taken from a young woman with Graves' ophthalmopathy.

Ten or more counts support this clonotype. The CDR3 reads CASSLVAQKAEQYF. CDR3 nucleotides: TGTGCCAGCAGCTTAGTAGCACAGAAGGCCGAGCAGTACTTC. This chain joins TRBV7-2 and TRBJ2-7; D remains unclear. The germline V and J ends were trimmed by 1 base and 6 bases, with 13 bases remaining between them. The CDR3 is made up of 14 amino acids. Looked up from germline, CDR1 is SGHTA and CDR2 is FQGNSA.

This clonotype was detected many times. The chain links TRBV5-1 to TRBJ2-3, with 7 positions matching TRBD1. The J segment lost 2 bases and the V segment lost 3 bases, leaving 12 bases of the junction unmatched. CDR1 SGHRS and CDR2 YFSETQ come from the germline V gene. This CDR3 region has 17 residues. The CDR3 DNA follows: TGCGCCAGCAGCTACCCCAGGGACAGTAAGTCCACAGATACGCAGTATTTT. The encoded protein is CASSYPRDSKSTDTQYF.

This clonotype was seen at least ten times. J is TRBJ2-1 and V is TRBV2; D is undetermined. Per the germline V gene, CDR1 is SNHLY and CDR2 is FYNNEI. This CDR3 is 10 amino acids long. Deletions cut 6 bases from V and 7 bases from J, with 4 bases between. The CDR3 coding sequence is TGTGCCAGCAGCCAAAATGAGCAGTTCTTC. Encoded protein: CASSQNEQFF.

Many counts were recorded for this clonotype. This chain connects TRBV5-1 to TRBJ1-1; D is perhaps TRBD1 (6 bases). V gave up 4 bases and J gave up 3 bases, with 16 bases separating them. The CDR3 has 15 amino acids. The germline CDR1 and CDR2 sequences are SGHRS and YFSETQ. CDR3 protein: CASSVNTGKDTEAFF. The CDR3 DNA reads TGCGCCAGCAGCGTTAATACAGGGAAGGACACTGAAGCTTTCTTT.